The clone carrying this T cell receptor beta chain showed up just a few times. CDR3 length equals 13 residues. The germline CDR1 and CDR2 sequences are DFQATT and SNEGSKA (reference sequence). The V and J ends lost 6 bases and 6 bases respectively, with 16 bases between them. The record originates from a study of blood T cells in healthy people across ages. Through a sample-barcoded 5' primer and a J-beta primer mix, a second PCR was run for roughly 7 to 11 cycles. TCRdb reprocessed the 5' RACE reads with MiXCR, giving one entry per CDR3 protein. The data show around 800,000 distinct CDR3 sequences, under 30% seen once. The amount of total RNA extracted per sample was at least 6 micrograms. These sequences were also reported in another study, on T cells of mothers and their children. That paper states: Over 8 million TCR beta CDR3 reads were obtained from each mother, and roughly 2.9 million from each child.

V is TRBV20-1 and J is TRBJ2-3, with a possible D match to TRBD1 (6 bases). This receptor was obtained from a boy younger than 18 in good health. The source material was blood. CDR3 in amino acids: CSAKRGSADTQYF. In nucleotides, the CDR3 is TGCAGTGCCAAGAGGGGGTCAGCGGATACGCAGTATTTT.